This T cell receptor beta chain was sequenced for a study of siplizumab effects on memory and regulatory T cells. Study results and caveats: Suppressive capability of dividing Tregs from siplizumab cultures went unverified.

Repertoires were generated with immunoSEQ multiplex PCR, while TCRdb's copy carries only in-frame clones and drops some. The sample shows tens of thousands of clones, 80% to 95% of them seen only once. As regards this clone: Its antigen is not known.

V was clipped by 0 bases and J by 0 bases, with 6 bases between them. CDR3 length equals 14 residues. The V gene's germline CDR1 is SGDLS and CDR2 YYNGEE. Sequenced sample: CD8+ T cells sorted from blood. The sequence was obtained from a human donor in good health. V gene TRBV9 combines with J gene TRBJ2-5, with D unresolved. The CDR3 DNA follows: TGTGCCAGCAGCGTAGGACTGGACCAAGAGACCCAGTACTTC. Translating it yields CASSVGLDQETQYF.